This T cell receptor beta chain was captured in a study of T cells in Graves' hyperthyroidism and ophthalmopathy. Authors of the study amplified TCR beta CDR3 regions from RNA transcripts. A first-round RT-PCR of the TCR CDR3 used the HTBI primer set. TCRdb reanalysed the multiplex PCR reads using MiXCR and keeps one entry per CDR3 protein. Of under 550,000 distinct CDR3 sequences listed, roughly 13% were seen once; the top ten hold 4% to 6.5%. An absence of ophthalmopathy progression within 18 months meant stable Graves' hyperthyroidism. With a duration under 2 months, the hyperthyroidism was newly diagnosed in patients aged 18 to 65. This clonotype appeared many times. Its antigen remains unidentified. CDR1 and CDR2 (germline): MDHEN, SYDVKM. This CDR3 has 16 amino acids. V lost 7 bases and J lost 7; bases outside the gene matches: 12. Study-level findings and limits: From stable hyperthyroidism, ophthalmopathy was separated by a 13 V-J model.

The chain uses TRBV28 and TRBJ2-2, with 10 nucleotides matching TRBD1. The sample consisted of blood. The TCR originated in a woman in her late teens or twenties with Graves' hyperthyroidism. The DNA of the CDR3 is TGTGCCAGCATGACAGGGGGCGATTGGAACGGCGGGGAGCTGTTTTTT. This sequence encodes CASMTGGDWNGGELFF. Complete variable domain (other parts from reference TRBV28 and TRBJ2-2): DVKVTQSSRYLVKRTGEKVFLECVQDMDHENMFWYRQDPGLGLRLIYFSYDVKMKEKGDIPEGYSVSREKKERFSLILESASTNQTSMYLCASMTGGDWNGGELFFGEGSRLTVL.